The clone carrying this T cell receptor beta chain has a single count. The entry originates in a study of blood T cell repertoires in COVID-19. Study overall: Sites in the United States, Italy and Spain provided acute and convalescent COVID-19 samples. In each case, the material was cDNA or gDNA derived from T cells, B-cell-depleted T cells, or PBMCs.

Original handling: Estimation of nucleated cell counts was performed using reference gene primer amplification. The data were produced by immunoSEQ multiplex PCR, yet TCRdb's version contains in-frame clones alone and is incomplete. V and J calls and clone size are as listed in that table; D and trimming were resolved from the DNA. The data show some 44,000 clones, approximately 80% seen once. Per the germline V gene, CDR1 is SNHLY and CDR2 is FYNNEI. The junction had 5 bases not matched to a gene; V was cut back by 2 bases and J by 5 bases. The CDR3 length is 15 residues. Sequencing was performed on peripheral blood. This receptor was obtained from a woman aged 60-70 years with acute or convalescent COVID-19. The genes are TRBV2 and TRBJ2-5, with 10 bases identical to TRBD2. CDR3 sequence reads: CASSEPSGGVETQYF. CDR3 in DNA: TGTGCCAGCAGTGAACCCAGCGGGGGGGTGGAGACCCAGTACTTC.